Each of the 12 T cell receptor beta chains below was sequenced from the same sample in a study of OX40 agonist ivuxolimab in advanced cancers. Data came from immunoSEQ multiplex PCR; TCRdb stores just in-frame clones and leaves some out. The sample shows fewer than 35,000 clones, around 90% of them seen only once. This sample comprised CD4+ or CD8+ T cells sorted from blood, obtained in a trial of the OX40 agonist ivuxolimab. All receptors derive from an adult with an advanced solid tumor such as melanoma, head and neck, liver or kidney cancer.

V and J are TRBV5-6 and TRBJ1-4, with unresolved D. The CDR3 has 13 residues. Looked up from germline, CDR1 is SGHDT and CDR2 is YYEEEE. The V end lost 8 bases, the J end lost 4 bases, and 12 bases lay between the germline ends. DNA of the CDR3: TGTGCCAGTACGGAGGGAGGTAATGAAAAACTGTTTTTT. Amino acid sequence: CASTEGGNEKLFF. The variable domain in full, with the rest retrieved from reference TRBV5-6 and TRBJ1-4, is DAGVTQSPTHLIKTRGQQVTLRCSPKSGHDTVSWYQQALGQGPQFIFQYYEEEERQRGNFPDRFSGHQFPNYSSELNVNALLLGDSALYLCASTEGGNEKLFFGSGTQLSVL.

The rearrangement links TRBV5-1 to TRBJ2-1; possibly TRBD2 for D (7 bases). The CDR3 is made up of 15 amino acids. Germline CDR1 is SGHRS and CDR2 is YFSETQ. Deletions cut 0 bases from V and 3 bases from J, with 10 bases between. In nucleotides, the CDR3 is TGCGCCAGCAGCTTGGGCGGGGGCCTCTACAATGAGCAGTTCTTC. This gives the protein CASSLGGGLYNEQFF. The variable domain in full, with the rest retrieved from reference TRBV5-1 and TRBJ2-1, is KAGVTQTPRYLIKTRGQQVTLSCSPISGHRSVSWYQQTPGQGLQFLFEYFSETQRNKGNFPGRFSGRQFSNSRSEMNVSTLELGDSALYLCASSLGGGLYNEQFFGPGTRLTVL.

This clone has just one count. This rearrangement joins TRBV5-1 to TRBJ2-7; 8 bases agree with TRBD1. Germline-derived CDR1 and CDR2 are SGHRS and YFSETQ. The CDR3 length is 15 residues. The J segment lost 3 bases and the V segment lost 2 bases, leaving 7 bases of the junction unmatched. The CDR3 reads CASSLGAGGGYEQYF. CDR3 sequence (DNA): TGCGCCAGCAGCTTAGGGGCAGGGGGCGGCTACGAGCAGTACTTC.

This chain joins TRBV6-5 and TRBJ2-5; D remains unclear. The CDR3 is made up of 12 amino acids. V lost 6 bases to trimming and J lost 5 bases, with 10 bases between them. The V gene's germline CDR1 is MNHEY and CDR2 SVGAGI. In DNA, the CDR3 is TGTGCCAGCAGCCCCCTCGGTGAGACCCAGTACTTC. Its translation is CASSPLGETQYF.

The chain is built from TRBV7-2 and TRBJ2-3; D is unresolved. There are 14 residues in the CDR3. V was cut by 2 bases and J by 0 bases, with 6 bases left in between. CDR1 is SGHTA and CDR2 is FQGNSA in the germline V gene. The CDR3: CASSLITSTDTQYF. DNA for the CDR3: TGTGCCAGCAGCTTAATTACTAGCACAGATACGCAGTATTTT.

The chain combines TRBV10-3 with TRBJ1-1; D is possibly TRBD1 (6 bases). CDR3 length: 19 residues. In germline, CDR1 is ENHRY, CDR2 SYGVKD. Between the trimmed V and J ends, which lost 3 bases and 2 bases, there was a span of 25 bases. CDR3 in amino acids: CAISDIQGKDFSPNTEAFF. CDR3 sequence (DNA): TGTGCCATCAGTGATATCCAGGGGAAGGATTTCTCCCCTAACACTGAAGCTTTCTTT.

The chain employs TRBV5-6 and TRBJ2-1; TRBD2 aligns across 9 bases. With V trimmed by 2 bases and J by 6 bases, 6 bases remained unmatched. The CDR3 is 15 amino acids. Looked up from germline, CDR1 is SGHDT and CDR2 is YYEEEE. CDR3 nucleotide sequence: TGTGCCAGCAGCTTCTTGGGACTAGCTATCAATGAGCAGTTCTTC. This sequence encodes CASSFLGLAINEQFF.

The V gene is TRBV19, the J gene TRBJ1-1, with TRBD1 as a possible D gene (5 bases). Trimming stripped 10 bases from V and 1 base from J, with 10 bases between. CDR3 length: 12 residues. Germline CDR1 is LNHDA and CDR2 is SQIVND (reference sequence). In DNA form, the CDR3 reads TGTGCCACTAGGCAGGGGAACACTGAAGCTTTCTTT. It yields the protein CATRQGNTEAFF. Full variable domain (rest looked up from reference TRBV19 and TRBJ1-1): DGGITQSPKYLFRKEGQNVTLSCEQNLNHDAMYWYRQDPGQGLRLIYYSQIVNDFQKGDIAEGYSVSREKKESFPLTVTSAQKNPTAFYLCATRQGNTEAFFGQGTRLTVV.

This chain links TRBV28 with TRBJ1-5, with D hard to call. Germline CDR1 MDHEN, CDR2 SYDVKM. This CDR3 is built from 14 residues. Trimming stripped 3 bases from V and 4 bases from J, with 10 bases between. The CDR3 coding sequence is TGTGCCAGCAGTTTCGGTCAGTTAAATCAGCCCCAGCATTTT. It is translated as CASSFGQLNQPQHF.

CDR3 DNA: TGTGCCAGCAGTTTATACTCCGCAATGAGGGAAAAACTGTTTTTT. Translating gives CASSLYSAMREKLFF. The chain carries TRBV27 and TRBJ1-4; no definite D call. Trimming took off 1 base at V and 8 bases at J, with 14 bases between the two ends. This CDR3 contains 15 residues. Per the germline V gene, CDR1 is MNHEY and CDR2 is SMNVEV (reference sequence).

The chain links TRBV29-1 to TRBJ2-1; 13 bases line up with TRBD2. The junction had 5 bases not matched to a gene; V was cut back by 3 bases and J by 0 bases. CDR1 is SQVTM, CDR2 ANQGSEA, per germline. The CDR3 has 17 residues. CDR3 sequence (DNA): TGCAGCGTTGACGGGACTAGCGGGGTGAGCTCCTACAATGAGCAGTTCTTC. The encoded protein is CSVDGTSGVSSYNEQFF.

This chain joins TRBV6-4 and TRBJ2-7; D is uncertain. V lost 0 bases, J lost 3 bases, and 9 bases lay in between. Germline CDR1 reads MRHNA; CDR2 reads SNTAGT. The length of the CDR3 is 14 residues. The CDR3 region is CASSDSKGIYEQYF. The CDR3 coding sequence is TGTGCCAGCAGTGACTCGAAGGGCATCTACGAGCAGTACTTC.